This T cell receptor beta chain was obtained from a study of early T cells in non-severe SARS-CoV-2 infection. Notes on the study in general: Clonotype matching in VDJdb favored anti-spike CD8 responses and did not capture private and CD4 specificities.

From the 5' RACE reads, TCRdb called clonotypes with MiXCR, one entry per CDR3 protein. The sample consists of fewer than 65,000 distinct CDR3 sequences, about 6% of them appearing once. This clonotype appeared many times. Antigen specificity is unknown. The source is an adult who was a healthcare worker with PCR-confirmed SARS-CoV-2 infection or an uninfected control (not recorded which). The sample was whole blood, taken at baseline.

The CDR3 here is CASSFSAGWANEQFF. CDR3 nucleotide sequence: TGTGCCAGCAGCTTTTCAGCGGGATGGGCCAATGAGCAGTTCTTC. The chain carries TRBV7-6 and TRBJ2-1; 7 bases fit TRBD2. Germline V lookup: CDR1 SGHVS, CDR2 FNYEAQ. V shed 3 bases and J 6 bases; nucleotides not matched to a gene: 8. The CDR3 loop spans 15 amino acids.